The rows below give T cell receptor beta chains drawn from one sample of a study of CXCR3-negative and CXCR3-positive naive CD8 T cells. TCRdb reprocessed the 5' RACE reads, with one entry per CDR3 protein and no DNA. The sample data list about 98,000 distinct CDR3 sequences. Source material: naive CXCR3+ CD8+ T cells from blood. The source is a human donor in good health. Some clones in this sample may be carry-over from other donors' samples. Each CDR3 is given with its conserved first and last residue.

>TRBV2|TRBJ2-5
CASRVQDQETQYF
>TRBV10-1|TRBJ1-5
CASSGGRSWSNQPQHF
>TRBV6-5|TRBJ2-5
CASRSAGTGNTPPQRETQYF
>TRBV5-6|TRBJ2-4
CASSRGGGGGYIQYF
>TRBV7-9|TRBJ1-1
CASSTTFLEGRRTEAFF
>TRBV6-5|TRBJ2-1
CASSYSVGPYNEQFF
>TRBV6-5|TRBJ2-7
CASSYSGGQVSYEQYF
>TRBV20-1|TRBJ2-3
CSARKSGDNGLAGESTDTQYF
>TRBV6-4|TRBJ2-3
CASSEVPGQTSGTDTQYF
>TRBV12-3/TRBV12-4|TRBJ2-1
CASSLGVSVNEQFF
>TRBV19|TRBJ2-1
CASSATGWPYNEQFF
>TRBV25-1|TRBJ2-1
CASSSKVGPYNEQFF
>TRBV28|TRBJ2-7
CASSFKNYEQYF
>TRBV7-9|TRBJ2-3
CASSPAALTDTQYF
>TRBV7-9|TRBJ2-7
CASSATRIGTANYEQYF
>TRBV7-7|TRBJ2-1
CASSLGRDSRNEQFF
>TRBV6-2/TRBV6-3|TRBJ2-1
CASSYGATGTGYNEQFF
>TRBV20-1|TRBJ1-1
CSAAAGGVTEAFF
>TRBV11-2|TRBJ2-3
CASSRTSGSTDTQYF
>TRBV3-1|TRBJ2-7
CASGPRLAGYEQYF
>TRBV27|TRBJ2-5
CASRYGGGAETQYF
>TRBV12-3/TRBV12-4|TRBJ2-1
CASLGTGTSPHNEQFF
>TRBV6-2/TRBV6-3|TRBJ2-7
CASSYSDTTYEQYF
>TRBV6-4|TRBJ2-4
CASSDSRPPEVSYF
>TRBV5-3|TRBJ2-3
CARSLERSRKEDTQYF
>TRBV6-6|TRBJ2-3
CASSYFAGTKPTDTQYF
>TRBV20-1|TRBJ1-1
CSARPPGNTEAFF
>TRBV10-3|TRBJ2-3
CAIDGGTDTQYF
>TRBV4-3|TRBJ1-1
CASSQGDRLLNTEAFF
>TRBV20-1|TRBJ1-2
CSARDRDSYYGYTF
>TRBV27|TRBJ2-7
CASSHDSSYEQYF
>TRBV4-3|TRBJ2-7
CASSQERIGGTSEAYEQYF
>TRBV20-1|TRBJ2-2
CSARDLVTGSSGELFF
>TRBV10-3|TRBJ2-7
CAISDCQGEACYEQYF
>TRBV15|TRBJ1-1
CATSPSGQGQVNTEAFF
>TRBV2|TRBJ1-5
CASSEAFSQPQHF
>TRBV5-5|TRBJ2-7
CASSLEGQNYEQYF
>TRBV12-5|TRBJ2-3
CASGLGTSGLTSTDTQYF
>TRBV28|TRBJ1-1
CASSSPRTGDEAFF
>TRBV7-9|TRBJ1-2
CASTLDDGYTF
>TRBV5-1|TRBJ1-2
CASSGYYSSGGTGYTF
>TRBV7-9|TRBJ1-4
CASRNGEKLFF
>TRBV6-2/TRBV6-3|TRBJ2-7
CASSYSGTAEQYF
>TRBV7-9|TRBJ1-2
CASSPGFSGYTF
>TRBV12-3/TRBV12-4|TRBJ2-7
CASRAGRFSYEQYF
>TRBV28|TRBJ1-1
CASSLMTGAQNTEAFF
>TRBV7-6|TRBJ2-2
CASMGLANTGELFF
>TRBV6-5|TRBJ1-2
CASSYRAPNYGYTF
>TRBV11-2|TRBJ2-7
CASSLVGTGGYEQYF
>TRBV20-1|TRBJ1-2
CSARDQGNNFYGYTF
>TRBV20-1|TRBJ2-3
CSARPRTGTYTQYF
>TRBV29-1|TRBJ1-2
CSVRPGQGSFEPFF
>TRBV6-2/TRBV6-3|TRBJ2-7
CASSYNMGNEQYF